This entry concerns a single TCR beta chain. The antigen remains undetermined. The data are from a study of Ad26.COV2.S vaccination and SARS-CoV-2 variants. The overall study: Ad26.COV2.S given intramuscularly, once or twice 56 days apart. Study results and limitations: After vaccination, substantial breadth of spike-specific CD8+ and CD4+ responses was reported. Spike-specific TCR breadth was greater in vaccine than placebo recipients.

Treatment reported: 15 to 20 received Ad26.COV2.S at low or high dose, single or two shots; roughly 5 received placebo; per-sample allocation not given. The samples were gathered on day 63 after the first injection of vaccine or placebo. This Boston cohort included adults aged 18-55 years. V was trimmed by 3 bases and J by 3 bases, leaving 15 bases between them. The CDR3 length is 15 residues. Germline V gives CDR1 MDHEN, CDR2 SYDVKM. Data came from immunoSEQ multiplex PCR; TCRdb stores just in-frame clones and leaves some out. The data show 510,000 or so clones, 87% seen once. The receptor was isolated from a person aged 18-65 years who received the Ad26.COV2.S COVID-19 vaccine or a placebo. This rearrangement joins TRBV28 to TRBJ2-7, with a possible D match to TRBD2 (6 bases). Sequenced material: peripheral blood, taken in a trial of Ad26.COV2.S vaccine versus placebo. The CDR3 sequence is CASSLTGVVNYEQYF. CDR3 sequence (DNA): TGTGCCAGCAGTTTGACGGGGGTAGTCAACTACGAGCAGTACTTC.